A selection of T cell receptor beta chains follows, all from one sample in a study of blood T cell repertoires in COVID-19. TCRdb keeps only in-frame clones here, not all; method: immunoSEQ multiplex PCR. Seen here are some 250,000 clones, 70% to 90% observed once, and the top ten hold roughly 3%. The material sequenced was peripheral blood. These receptors were obtained from a woman aged 30 to 39 who had recovered from COVID-19. Each CDR3 is given with its conserved first and last residue. The D gene is left open where the match is weak. Size values are once, few and many counts, or a class for expanded clones, and some rows have none.

TRBJ1-3	TRBV9	.	.	CASSVEGRNTIYF	TGTGCCAGCAGCGTAGAGGGGAGAAACACCATATATTTT
TRBJ2-7	TRBV6-2/TRBV6-3	.	TRBD2	CASSYAGATYEQYF	TGTGCCAGCAGTTACGCGGGAGCTACCTACGAGCAGTACTTC
TRBJ1-1	TRBV3-1/TRBV3-2	.	.	CASSQREGGGEAFF	TGTGCCAGCAGCCAACGGGAGGGCGGCGGTGAAGCTTTCTTT
TRBJ1-5	TRBV9	.	.	CASSDGGPQPQHF	TGTGCCAGCAGCGACGGGGGGCCACAGCCCCAGCATTTT
TRBJ2-3	TRBV4-3	.	.	CASSVQGGYSSSTDTQYF	TGCGCCAGCAGCGTACAAGGAGGGTACAGTTCGAGCACAGATACGCAGTATTTT
TRBJ2-2	TRBV5-4	.	TRBD1	CASSSRDSRNTGELFF	TGTGCCAGCAGCTCCCGGGACAGCCGGAACACCGGGGAGCTGTTTTTT
TRBJ1-5	TRBV10-3	.	.	CAISESDSSNQPQHF	TGTGCCATCAGTGAGTCGGACAGTAGCAATCAGCCCCAGCATTTT
TRBJ1-1	TRBV11-1	.	.	CASSLRGRNTEAFF	TGTGCCAGCAGCTTAAGAGGGAGGAACACTGAAGCTTTCTTT
TRBJ1-5	TRBV4-1	once	TRBD1	CASSQRQGDSLRHF	TGCGCCAGCAGCCAAAGACAGGGGGATTCGCTAAGGCATTTT
TRBJ1-2	TRBV10-3	.	.	CAISRRENGYTF	TGTGCCATCAGTCGGAGAGAGAATGGCTACACCTTC
TRBJ2-5	TRBV5-1	.	TRBD1	CASSLEGQPGQTQYF	TGCGCCAGCAGCTTGGAGGGACAGCCAGGTCAGACCCAGTACTTC
TRBJ2-3	TRBV6-1	.	TRBD1	CASSDNGQGTDTQYF	TGTGCCAGCAGTGACAATGGACAGGGGACAGATACGCAGTATTTT
TRBJ2-1	TRBV19	.	.	CATEGGGHYNEQFF	TGTGCCACTGAGGGGGGGGGCCACTACAATGAGCAGTTCTTC
TRBJ1-5	TRBV7-2	.	.	CASSLGQVKGQPQHF	TGTGCCAGCAGCTTAGGACAGGTAAAGGGGCAGCCCCAGCATTTT
TRBJ1-2	TRBV7-9	.	TRBD1	CASSPRQGRRYGYTF	TGTGCCAGCAGCCCCCGACAGGGGCGCCGTTATGGCTACACCTTC
TRBJ2-1	TRBV5-1	.	.	CASSLNYNEQFF	TGCGCCAGCAGCCTTAACTACAATGAGCAGTTCTTC
TRBJ1-2	TRBV5-1	.	.	CASSPSGGLIGYGYTF	TGCGCCAGCAGCCCGTCCGGGGGGCTCATCGGCTATGGCTACACCTTC
TRBJ1-6	TRBV7-8	.	TRBD1	CASSPLLPTGKNSPLHF	TGTGCCAGCAGCCCATTACTCCCGACAGGGAAGAATTCACCCCTCCACTTT
TRBJ2-1	TRBV9	.	.	CASSPHMAGASYNEQFF	TGTGCCAGCAGCCCCCATATGGCGGGGGCCTCCTACAATGAGCAGTTCTTC
TRBJ2-5	TRBV7-9	.	.	CASSSGQSHQETQYF	TGTGCCAGCAGCTCCGGACAGTCCCATCAAGAGACCCAGTACTTC
TRBJ1-4	TRBV5-6	.	.	CASSSARGNEKLFF	TGTGCCAGCAGCTCGGCCCGGGGGAATGAAAAACTGTTTTTT
TRBJ2-7	TRBV18	.	.	CASSTDSYEQYF	TGTGCCAGCTCAACTGACTCCTACGAGCAGTACTTC
TRBJ1-6	TRBV11-2	.	.	CASSLENRVSYNSPLHF	TGTGCCAGCAGCTTAGAAAACAGGGTCTCCTATAATTCACCCCTCCACTTT
TRBJ2-5	TRBV2	.	.	CASRTSWETQYF	TGTGCCAGCAGGACTTCGTGGGAGACCCAGTACTTC
TRBJ2-7	TRBV18	.	TRBD1	CASSYGQGYEQYF	TGTGCCAGCTCATACGGACAGGGCTACGAGCAGTACTTC
TRBJ1-2	TRBV2	.	.	CASSESAGLYGYTF	TGTGCCAGCAGTGAATCGGCAGGGCTCTATGGCTACACCTTC
TRBJ2-2	TRBV25-1	.	.	CASRLADTGELFF	TGTGCCAGCAGACTAGCTGACACCGGGGAGCTGTTTTTT
TRBJ2-2	TRBV9	.	.	CASSPVGAGSGELFF	TGTGCCAGCAGCCCCGTTGGGGCAGGGTCCGGGGAGCTGTTTTTT
TRBJ1-5	TRBV24-1	.	TRBD1	CATSHPPGTGGYQPQHF	TGTGCCACCAGTCATCCCCCCGGGACAGGGGGATACCAGCCCCAGCATTTT
TRBJ1-1	TRBV9	.	TRBD1	CASSGGGTGSKNTEAFF	TGTGCCAGCAGCGGCGGGGGGACAGGGTCAAAGAACACTGAAGCTTTCTTT
TRBJ2-6	TRBV7-9	.	.	CASRSALTDSGANVLTF	TGTGCCAGCAGGTCGGCTCTCACAGACTCTGGGGCCAACGTCCTGACTTTC
TRBJ1-1	TRBV5-1	once	.	CASSLAQGGAEAFF	TGCGCCAGCAGCTTGGCCCAGGGTGGGGCTGAAGCTTTCTTT
TRBJ2-5	TRBV5-6	.	TRBD2	CASSLVTWSGVEQRETQYF	TGTGCCAGCAGCTTGGTTACTTGGAGCGGGGTGGAGCAGCGAGAGACCCAGTACTTC
TRBJ2-2	TRBV27	.	.	CASSLQGRDTGELFF	TGTGCCAGCAGTCTACAGGGTAGGGACACCGGGGAGCTGTTTTTT
TRBJ1-3	TRBV15	.	.	CATSREWESGNTIYF	TGTGCCACCAGCAGAGAGTGGGAGTCTGGAAACACCATATATTTT
TRBJ1-1	TRBV6-6	.	TRBD1	CASSLRQGLNTEAFF	TGTGCCAGCAGCCTTAGACAGGGATTAAACACTGAAGCTTTCTTT
TRBJ1-4	TRBV11-2	.	.	CASSLDTLVGSEKLFF	TGTGCCAGCAGCTTAGATACCTTGGTAGGGAGTGAAAAACTGTTTTTT
TRBJ2-5	TRBV5-1	.	.	CASSLQGGRQETQYF	TGCGCCAGCAGCTTGCAGGGGGGCCGCCAAGAGACCCAGTACTTC